What follows is one T cell receptor (beta chain) and its context. This entry is derived from a study of blood T cell repertoires in COVID-19. Study in general: PBMCs, B-cell-depleted T cells, or T cells were the source of the cDNA or gDNA that made up the material.

Seattle patients were enrolled during active infection and followed longitudinally. The authors' processing: Researchers report that nucleated cell counts were estimated from reference gene primer amplification. The protocol was immunoSEQ multiplex PCR, while the TCRdb copy is restricted to in-frame clones and leaves out a portion. Clonal size and the V and J genes are those of that table, whereas D and trimming came from the DNA. The table includes approximately 330,000 clones, around 89% detected once. This TCR derives from a woman aged 40 to 50 with COVID-19, enrolled during active disease. Material for sequencing was peripheral blood.

The CDR3 region has the DNA TGTGCCTGGAAGGTGGGAGCAGCGGTAGATACGCAGTATTTT. This gives the protein CAWKVGAAVDTQYF. The gene calls are TRBV30 and TRBJ2-3; maybe TRBD2 (5 bases). V was cut by 4 bases and J by 5 bases, with 16 bases left in between. From germline, CDR1 is GTSNPN and CDR2 SVGIG (reference sequence). The CDR3 totals 14 residues.